One T cell receptor (beta chain) is described in this entry. Its antigen remains unidentified. No base-level quality is on record; no much larger clone is a single base apart. The CDR3 numbers 13 residues from cysteine through phenylalanine. CDR3 DNA is the only sequence kept; it has 39 bases, read in frame from the first base. A distance of 6 bases separates the germline ends of V and J, which lose 5 bases and 1 base respectively. The germline V gene gives CDR1 as MDHEN and CDR2 as SYDVKM. Peripheral blood CD8+ and CD4+ T cells from healthy donors, Susac syndrome patients and multiple sclerosis patients were profiled using high-throughput TCR beta sequencing. Healthy donors were included as age- and sex-matched controls. Bulk CD8+ and CD4+ T cells were purified by magnetic negative isolation, while CD8+ TEMRA cells were enriched using FACS. Blood was drawn into EDTA tubes, processed within 24 hours, and PBMCs were isolated by density gradient centrifugation. PBMCs intended for TCR sequencing were cryopreserved in liquid nitrogen and were subsequently thawed in a 37 degrees C water bath. A purity of at least 90% was achieved for sorted or isolated CD4+, CD8+ and CD8+ TEMRA cells.

This specimen belongs to a study of CD8 T cells in Susac syndrome (dated by TCRdb to between 2017 and 2020). Regarding the study in general: The study used repertoire sequencing to test whether antigen drove CD8+ T cell activation and differentiation in Susac syndrome. The study compared CD8+ T cell repertoire clonality among about a dozen healthy donors, roughly 14 Susac syndrome patients and about 16 multiple sclerosis patients.

Summary of the overall study and its limitations: The number of individuals in the TCR sequencing and HLA analysis was acknowledged as relatively small.

RNA was extracted using the RNeasy kit, and roughly 0.5 to 1 microgram was reverse transcribed with random hexamers. The immunoSEQ multiplex PCR assay, which covers 54 Vbeta and 13 Jbeta segments, was used to amplify TCR beta CDR3 regions. PCR amplification bias was corrected using a synthetic template baseline for primer optimization and computational correction. As for how the authors treated the data: Reads were annotated to V, D and J genes according to IMGT and were analyzed with immunoSEQ Analyzer, with only productive sequences retained. Clonality was computed as one minus Shannon entropy normalized by log2 of the number of productive unique sequences. Public and private clones were assessed among the 100 most prevalent clones of each patient and control. Susac-specific clones were defined as absent from healthy and MS cohorts, 1052 published viral clones and other ImmuneACCESS disease sequences. Clones were called with MiXCR by TCRdb after fastp trimmed the public reads at Q25, and only in-frame beta chains were retained. CDR3 protein duplicates are merged, each entry listing the most common genes and DNA. The V and J calls here are based on TCRdb, not the publication. This sample gives about 140,000 distinct CDR3 sequences in total; nearly 95% of them show up just once. The ten largest clones add up to 0.25% to 0.3% of the sample.

This TCR was sampled from a human donor in good health. Sequences were obtained from CD8+ T cells from PBMCs. The receptor chain draws on TRBV28 and TRBJ1-5; no confident D gene assignment can be made. At the DNA level, the sequence is TGTGCCAGCAGTCAAAACAGCAATCAGCCCCAGCATTTT. This sequence encodes CASSQNSNQPQHF.